This T cell receptor (beta chain) was obtained from a study of blood T cell repertoires in COVID-19. The wider study: There were acute and convalescent COVID-19 samples, and they came from the United States, Italy and Spain. Nucleic acid was either cDNA or gDNA, and it came from T cells, B-cell-depleted T cells, or PBMCs.

Clones were read by immunoSEQ multiplex PCR, and TCRdb kept only the in-frame ones, dropping some. The table records roughly 230,000 clones, nearly 95% of them present only once. This clone came up once. In Seattle, patients joined the study during active infection and were tracked longitudinally. The clonotype comes from a man aged 25 to 40 with COVID-19, enrolled during active disease. Material: peripheral blood.

CDR3 amino acids: CASSLAGRHQPQHF. The CDR3, as DNA: TGCGCCAGCAGCTTAGCAGGGAGGCATCAGCCCCAGCATTTT. The J gene is TRBJ1-5, the V gene TRBV5-1; D is perhaps TRBD1 (5 bases). CDR3 length equals 14 residues. Germline values: CDR1 SGHRS, CDR2 YFSETQ. Trimming took 2 bases from V and 5 from J, leaving 11 bases between them.